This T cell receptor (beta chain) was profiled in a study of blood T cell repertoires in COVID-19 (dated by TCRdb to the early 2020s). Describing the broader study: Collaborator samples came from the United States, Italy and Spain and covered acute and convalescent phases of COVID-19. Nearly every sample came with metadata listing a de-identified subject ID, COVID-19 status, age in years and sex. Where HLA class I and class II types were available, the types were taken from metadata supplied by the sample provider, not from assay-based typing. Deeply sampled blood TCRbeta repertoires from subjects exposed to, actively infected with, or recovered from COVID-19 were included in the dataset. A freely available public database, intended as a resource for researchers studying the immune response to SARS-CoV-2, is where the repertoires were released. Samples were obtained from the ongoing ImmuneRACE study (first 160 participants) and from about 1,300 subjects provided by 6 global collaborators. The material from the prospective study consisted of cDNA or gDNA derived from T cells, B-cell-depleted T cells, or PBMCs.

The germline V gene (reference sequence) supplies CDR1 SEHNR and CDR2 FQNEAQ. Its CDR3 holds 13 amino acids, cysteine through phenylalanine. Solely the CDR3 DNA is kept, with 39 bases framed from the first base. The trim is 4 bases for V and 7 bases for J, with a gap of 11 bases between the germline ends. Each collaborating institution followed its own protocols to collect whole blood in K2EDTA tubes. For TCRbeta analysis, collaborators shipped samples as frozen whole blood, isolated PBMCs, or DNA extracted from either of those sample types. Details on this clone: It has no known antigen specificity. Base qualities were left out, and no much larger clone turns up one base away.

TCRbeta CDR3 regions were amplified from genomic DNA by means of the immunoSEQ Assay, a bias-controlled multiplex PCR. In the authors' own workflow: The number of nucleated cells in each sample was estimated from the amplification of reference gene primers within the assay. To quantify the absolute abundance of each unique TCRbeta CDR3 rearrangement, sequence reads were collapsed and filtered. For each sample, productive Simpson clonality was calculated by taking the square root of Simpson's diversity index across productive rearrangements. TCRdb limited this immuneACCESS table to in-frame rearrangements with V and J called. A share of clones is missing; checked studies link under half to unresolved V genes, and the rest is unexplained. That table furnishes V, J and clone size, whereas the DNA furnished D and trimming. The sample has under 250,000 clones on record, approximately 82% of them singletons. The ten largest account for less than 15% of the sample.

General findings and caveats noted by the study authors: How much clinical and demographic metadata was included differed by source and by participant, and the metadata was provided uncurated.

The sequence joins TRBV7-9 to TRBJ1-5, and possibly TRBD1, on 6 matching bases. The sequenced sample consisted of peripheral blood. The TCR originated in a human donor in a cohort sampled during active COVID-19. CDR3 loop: CASSSTGNQPQHF. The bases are TGTGCCAGCAGCTCCACAGGGAACCAGCCCCAGCATTTT.